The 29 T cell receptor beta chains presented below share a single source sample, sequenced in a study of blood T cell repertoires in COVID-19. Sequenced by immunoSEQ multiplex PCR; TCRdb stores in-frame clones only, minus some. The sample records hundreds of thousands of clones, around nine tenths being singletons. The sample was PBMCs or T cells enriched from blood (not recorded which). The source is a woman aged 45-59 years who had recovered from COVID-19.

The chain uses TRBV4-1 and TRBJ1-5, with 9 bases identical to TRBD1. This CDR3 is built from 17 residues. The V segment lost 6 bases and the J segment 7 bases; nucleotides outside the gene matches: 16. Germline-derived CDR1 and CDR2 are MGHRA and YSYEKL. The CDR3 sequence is CASRRDEGTGGQQPQHF. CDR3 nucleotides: TGCGCCAGCAGACGGGACGAGGGAACAGGGGGCCAGCAGCCCCAGCATTTT.

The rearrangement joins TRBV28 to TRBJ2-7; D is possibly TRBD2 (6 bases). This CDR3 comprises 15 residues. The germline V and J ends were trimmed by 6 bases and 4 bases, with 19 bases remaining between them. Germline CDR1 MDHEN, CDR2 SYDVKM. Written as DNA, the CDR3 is TGTGCCAGCAGCCCACCCGGCGGGGTGAGGTACGAGCAGTACTTC. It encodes CASSPPGGVRYEQYF.

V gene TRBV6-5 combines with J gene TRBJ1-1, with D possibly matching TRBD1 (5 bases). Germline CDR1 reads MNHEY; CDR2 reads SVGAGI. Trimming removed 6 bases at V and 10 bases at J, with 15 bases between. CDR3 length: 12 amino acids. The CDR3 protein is CASRSTGGGAFF. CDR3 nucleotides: TGTGCCAGCAGATCAACCGGGGGGGGAGCTTTCTTT.

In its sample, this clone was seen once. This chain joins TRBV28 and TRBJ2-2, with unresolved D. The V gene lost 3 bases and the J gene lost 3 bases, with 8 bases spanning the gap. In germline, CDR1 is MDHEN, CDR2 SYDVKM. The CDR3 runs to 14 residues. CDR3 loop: CASSFPLYTGELFF. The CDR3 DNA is TGTGCCAGCAGTTTTCCCCTTTACACCGGGGAGCTGTTTTTT.

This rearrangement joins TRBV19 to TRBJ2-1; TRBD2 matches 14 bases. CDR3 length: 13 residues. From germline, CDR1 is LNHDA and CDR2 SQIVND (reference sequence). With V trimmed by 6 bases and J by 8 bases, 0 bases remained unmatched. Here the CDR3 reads CASRTSGRDEQFF. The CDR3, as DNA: TGTGCCAGTAGGACTAGCGGGAGGGATGAGCAGTTCTTC.

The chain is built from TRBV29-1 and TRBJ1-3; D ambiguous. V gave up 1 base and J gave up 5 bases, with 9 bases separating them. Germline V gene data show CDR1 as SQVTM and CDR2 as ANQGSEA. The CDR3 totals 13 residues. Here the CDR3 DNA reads TGCAGCGTTGAAGTGGCGGGGAGAAACACCATATATTTT. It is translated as CSVEVAGRNTIYF.

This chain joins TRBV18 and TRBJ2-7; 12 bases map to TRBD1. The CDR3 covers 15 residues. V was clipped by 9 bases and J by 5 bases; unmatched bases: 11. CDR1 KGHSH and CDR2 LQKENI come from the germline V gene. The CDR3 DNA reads TGTGCCAGTACTGCCGCGGGACAGGGGGCCAACGAGCAGTACTTC. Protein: CASTAAGQGANEQYF.

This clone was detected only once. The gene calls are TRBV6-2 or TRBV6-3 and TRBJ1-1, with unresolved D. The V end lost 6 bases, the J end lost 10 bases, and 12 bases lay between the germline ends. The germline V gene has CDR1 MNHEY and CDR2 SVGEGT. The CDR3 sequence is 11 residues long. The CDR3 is CASSLHDSAFF. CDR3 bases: TGTGCCAGCAGCCTACACGATTCAGCTTTCTTT.

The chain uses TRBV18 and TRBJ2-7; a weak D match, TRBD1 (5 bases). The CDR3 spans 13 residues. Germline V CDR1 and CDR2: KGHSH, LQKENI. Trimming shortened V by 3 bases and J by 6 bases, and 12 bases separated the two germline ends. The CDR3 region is CASSPSQGLEQYF. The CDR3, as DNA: TGTGCCAGCTCACCGAGCCAGGGTCTCGAGCAGTACTTC.

DNA for the CDR3: TGTGCCAGCAGTTTAGCAGGGAGGACCTACGAGCAGTACTTC. Protein sequence: CASSLAGRTYEQYF. The chain links TRBV27 to TRBJ2-7; D might be TRBD2 (6 bases). The CDR3 extends over 14 amino acids. Germline loops: CDR1 MNHEY, CDR2 SMNVEV (reference sequence). Trimming took 2 bases from V and 2 from J, leaving 10 bases between them.

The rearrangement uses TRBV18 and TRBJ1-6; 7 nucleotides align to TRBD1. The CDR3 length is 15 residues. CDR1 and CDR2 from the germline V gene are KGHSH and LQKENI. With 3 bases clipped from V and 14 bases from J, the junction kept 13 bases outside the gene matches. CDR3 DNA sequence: TGTGCCAGCTCACCGGGGGGACAGCGAATTCTCACCCTCCACTTT. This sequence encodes CASSPGGQRILTLHF.

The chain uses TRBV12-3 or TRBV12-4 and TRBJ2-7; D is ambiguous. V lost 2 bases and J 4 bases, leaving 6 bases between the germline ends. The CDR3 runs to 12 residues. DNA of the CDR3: TGTGCCAGCAGTTTATCCTTTTACGAGCAGTACTTC. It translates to CASSLSFYEQYF.

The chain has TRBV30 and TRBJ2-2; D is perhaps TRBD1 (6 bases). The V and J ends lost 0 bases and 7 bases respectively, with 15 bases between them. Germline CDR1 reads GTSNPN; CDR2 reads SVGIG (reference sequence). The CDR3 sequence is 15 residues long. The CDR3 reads CAWSVYGQLYGELFF. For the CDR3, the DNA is TGTGCCTGGAGTGTATACGGACAGCTATACGGGGAGCTGTTTTTT.

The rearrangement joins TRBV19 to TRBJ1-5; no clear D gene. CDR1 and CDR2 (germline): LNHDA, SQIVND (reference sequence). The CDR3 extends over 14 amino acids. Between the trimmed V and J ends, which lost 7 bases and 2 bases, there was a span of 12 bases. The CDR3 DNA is TGTGCCAGTAACCAGAACCGGGGCAATCAGCCCCAGCATTTT. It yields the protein CASNQNRGNQPQHF.

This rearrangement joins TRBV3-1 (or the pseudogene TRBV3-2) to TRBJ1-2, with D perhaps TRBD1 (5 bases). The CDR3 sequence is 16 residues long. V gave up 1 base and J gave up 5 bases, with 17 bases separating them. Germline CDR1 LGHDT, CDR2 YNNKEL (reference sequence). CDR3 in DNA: TGTGCCAGCAGCCAAGGGATCGGGGGTGGGGGTTATGGCTACACCTTC. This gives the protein CASSQGIGGGGYGYTF.

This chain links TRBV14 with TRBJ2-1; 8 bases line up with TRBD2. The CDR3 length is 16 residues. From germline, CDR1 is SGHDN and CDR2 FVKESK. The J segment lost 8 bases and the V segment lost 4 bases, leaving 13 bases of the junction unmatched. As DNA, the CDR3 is TGTGCCAGCAGCCCAGGCCTAGCGGGCAATGAGGATGAGCAGTTCTTC. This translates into CASSPGLAGNEDEQFF.

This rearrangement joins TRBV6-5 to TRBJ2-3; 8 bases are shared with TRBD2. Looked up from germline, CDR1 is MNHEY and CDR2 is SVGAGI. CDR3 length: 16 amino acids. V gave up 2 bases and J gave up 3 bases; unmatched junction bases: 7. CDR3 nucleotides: TGTGCCAGCAGTTACGGGACGAGCGGGGGAACAGATACGCAGTATTTT. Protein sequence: CASSYGTSGGTDTQYF.

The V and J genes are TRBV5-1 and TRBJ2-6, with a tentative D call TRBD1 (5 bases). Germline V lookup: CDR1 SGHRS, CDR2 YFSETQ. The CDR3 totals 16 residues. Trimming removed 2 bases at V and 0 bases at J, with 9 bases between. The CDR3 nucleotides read TGCGCCAGCAGCTTAGGACAAAGCTCTGGGGCCAACGTCCTGACTTTC. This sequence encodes CASSLGQSSGANVLTF.

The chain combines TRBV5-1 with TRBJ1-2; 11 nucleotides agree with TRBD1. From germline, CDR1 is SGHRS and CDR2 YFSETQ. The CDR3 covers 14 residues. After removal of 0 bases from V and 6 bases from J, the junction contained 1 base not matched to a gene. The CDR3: CASSLGTGGDGYTF. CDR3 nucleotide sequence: TGCGCCAGCAGCTTGGGGACAGGGGGCGATGGCTACACCTTC. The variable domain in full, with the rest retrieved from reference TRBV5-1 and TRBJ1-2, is KAGVTQTPRYLIKTRGQQVTLSCSPISGHRSVSWYQQTPGQGLQFLFEYFSETQRNKGNFPGRFSGRQFSNSRSEMNVSTLELGDSALYLCASSLGTGGDGYTFGSGTRLTVV.

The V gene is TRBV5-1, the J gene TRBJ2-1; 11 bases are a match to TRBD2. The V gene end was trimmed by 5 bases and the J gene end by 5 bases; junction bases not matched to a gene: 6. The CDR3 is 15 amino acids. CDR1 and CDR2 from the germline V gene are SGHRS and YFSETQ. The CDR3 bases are TGCGCCAGCAGGACTGCGGGACTAGCGGACAATGAGCAGTTCTTC. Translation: CASRTAGLADNEQFF.

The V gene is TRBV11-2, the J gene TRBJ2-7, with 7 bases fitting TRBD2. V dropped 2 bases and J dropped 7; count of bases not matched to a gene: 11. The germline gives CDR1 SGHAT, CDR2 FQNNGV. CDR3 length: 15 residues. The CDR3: CASSLRGAGAEEQYF. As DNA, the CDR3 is TGTGCCAGCAGCTTAAGAGGGGCGGGAGCAGAGGAGCAGTACTTC.

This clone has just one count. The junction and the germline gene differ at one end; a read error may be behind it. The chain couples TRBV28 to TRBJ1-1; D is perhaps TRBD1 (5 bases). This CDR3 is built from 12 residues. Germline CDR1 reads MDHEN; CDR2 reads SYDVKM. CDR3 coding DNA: TGTGCCAGCACGGCAGGGAACATTGAAGCTTTCTTT. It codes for CASTAGNIEAFF.

CDR3 sequence (DNA): TGTGCCAGCAGCGTAGGTAGGGACAGGGCGGAAGCTTTCTTT. Its translation: CASSVGRDRAEAFF. V gene TRBV9 combines with J gene TRBJ1-1; 9 bases line up with TRBD1. Germline V lookup: CDR1 SGDLS, CDR2 YYNGEE. Trimming at V came to 0 bases and at J to 8 bases, leaving 5 bases not matched to a gene. The CDR3 totals 14 residues.

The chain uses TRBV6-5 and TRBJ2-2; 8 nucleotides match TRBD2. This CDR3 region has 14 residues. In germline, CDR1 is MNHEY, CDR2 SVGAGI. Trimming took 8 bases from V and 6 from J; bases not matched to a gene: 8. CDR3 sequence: CASGVQRESGELFF. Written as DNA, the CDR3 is TGTGCCAGCGGGGTCCAGCGGGAGTCCGGGGAGCTGTTTTTT.

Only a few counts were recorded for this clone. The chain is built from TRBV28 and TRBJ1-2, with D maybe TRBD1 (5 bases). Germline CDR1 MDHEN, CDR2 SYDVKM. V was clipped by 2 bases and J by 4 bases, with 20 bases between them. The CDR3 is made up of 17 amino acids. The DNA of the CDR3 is TGTGCCAGCAGTTTAGCAGGGAGGGGACCCGTCGGCTATGGCTACACCTTC. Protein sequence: CASSLAGRGPVGYGYTF.

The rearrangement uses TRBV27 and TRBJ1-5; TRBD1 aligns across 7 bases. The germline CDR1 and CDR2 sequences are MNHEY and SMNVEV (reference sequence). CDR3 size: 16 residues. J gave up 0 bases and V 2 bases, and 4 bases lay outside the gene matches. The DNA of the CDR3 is TGTGCCAGCAGTTTAATTGGGACAGATAGCAATCAGCCCCAGCATTTT. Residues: CASSLIGTDSNQPQHF.

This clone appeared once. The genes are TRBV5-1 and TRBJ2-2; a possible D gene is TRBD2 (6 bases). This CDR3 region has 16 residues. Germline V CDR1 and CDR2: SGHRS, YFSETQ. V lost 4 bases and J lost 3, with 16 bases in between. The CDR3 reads CASSEAAAGYTGELFF. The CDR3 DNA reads TGCGCCAGCAGCGAAGCTGCTGCGGGGTACACCGGGGAGCTGTTTTTT.

CDR3: CASSSAGGSYEQYF. CDR3 DNA sequence: TGTGCCAGTAGTAGCGCGGGTGGGTCCTACGAGCAGTACTTC. The rearrangement uses TRBV19 and TRBJ2-7; D is possibly TRBD2 (5 bases). The CDR3 is 14 residues long. Per germline, CDR1 LNHDA and CDR2 SQIVND (reference sequence). Trimming left V 4 bases short and J 1 base short, with 11 bases between. The full variable domain, with the rest looked up from reference TRBV19 and TRBJ2-7, is DGGITQSPKYLFRKEGQNVTLSCEQNLNHDAMYWYRQDPGQGLRLIYYSQIVNDFQKGDIAEGYSVSREKKESFPLTVTSAQKNPTAFYLCASSSAGGSYEQYFGPGTRLTVT.

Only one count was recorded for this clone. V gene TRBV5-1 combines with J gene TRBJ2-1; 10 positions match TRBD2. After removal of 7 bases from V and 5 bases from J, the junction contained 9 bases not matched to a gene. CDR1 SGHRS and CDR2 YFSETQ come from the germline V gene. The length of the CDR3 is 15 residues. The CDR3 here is CASGYGTSVDNEQFF. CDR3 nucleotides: TGCGCCAGCGGCTACGGGACTAGCGTCGACAATGAGCAGTTCTTC.